This TCR beta chain was identified during a study of radiotherapy plus CTLA-4 blockade in lung cancer. Study context: Of the patients, 15% to 20% showed objective responses and roughly 31% attained disease control. Broader study findings: Response, reportedly, was best predicted by interferon-beta along with early blood T cell clone dynamics. Once radiotherapy plus ipilimumab had been given, TCR clones derived from tumor expanded in blood.

CDR3 length: 18 residues. V was pared by 4 bases and J by 1 base, with 8 bases of the junction left unmatched. Germline CDR1 reads MNHEY; CDR2 reads SMNVEV (reference sequence). Profiled with immunoSEQ multiplex PCR; TCRdb holds only in-frame clones, not every one. The sample comprises tens of thousands of clones, roughly 80% of which are singletons, and less than 7.5% rests with the top ten. Participants had chemo-refractory metastatic non-small-cell lung cancer and were treated with focal radiation plus ipilimumab CTLA-4 blockade. As regards this clone: Its antigen is currently unknown.

This chain connects TRBV27 to TRBJ2-3, with 13 bases fitting TRBD2. The material was peripheral blood, obtained from a patient treated with radiotherapy plus ipilimumab. The clonotype was recovered from a human donor with non-small cell lung cancer who had a complete response to radiotherapy plus ipilimumab. This CDR3 reads CASSSGTSGAWGTDTQYF. In nucleotides, the CDR3 is TGTGCCAGCAGTTCCGGGACTAGCGGGGCCTGGGGCACAGATACGCAGTATTTT.